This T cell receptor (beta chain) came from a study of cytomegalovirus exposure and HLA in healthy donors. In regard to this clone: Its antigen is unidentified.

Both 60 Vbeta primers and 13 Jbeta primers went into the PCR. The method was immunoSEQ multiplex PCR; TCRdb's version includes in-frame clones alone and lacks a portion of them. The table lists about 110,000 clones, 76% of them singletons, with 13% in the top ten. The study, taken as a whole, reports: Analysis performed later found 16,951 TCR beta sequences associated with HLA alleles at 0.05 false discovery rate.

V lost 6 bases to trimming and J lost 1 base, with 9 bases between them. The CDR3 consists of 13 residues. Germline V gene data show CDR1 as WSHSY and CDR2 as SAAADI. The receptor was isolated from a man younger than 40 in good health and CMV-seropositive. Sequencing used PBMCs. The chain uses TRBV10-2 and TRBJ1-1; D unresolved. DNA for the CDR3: TGCGCCAGCAGGCGGGGTGGGAACACTGAAGCTTTCTTT. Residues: CASRRGGNTEAFF.